A selection of T cell receptor beta chains follows, all from one sample in a study of CD8 T cells in ankylosing spondylitis. TCRdb ran MiXCR on the 5' RACE reads and lists one entry per CDR3 protein. The sample consists of 450,000 to 550,000 distinct CDR3 sequences, about 5% of them appearing once. Sequenced: blood, either unsorted or a sorted T cell fraction (not recorded which). These receptor sequences come from a male donor with ankylosing spondylitis. Each CDR3 is given without its conserved first and last residue.

v_call,cdr3_aa
TRBV28,ASSFPQGPYEQY
TRBV6-4,ASSDSMTDTQY
TRBV28,ASFAGGETQY
TRBV7-2,ASSLHAALGGQETQY
TRBV4-3,ASSQDLRGRGRVSTGELF
TRBV7-9,ASSRWDRRFEQY
TRBV6-5,ASSYEGGADGYT
TRBV7-2,ASSPRRGTEAF
TRBV5-8,ASSPSGRSADTQY
TRBV5-1,ASSLGAVEDEQY
TRBV7-7,ASSRLLAGAETQY
TRBV5-5,ASSRDRTVDEKLF
TRBV4-3,ASSYESDRRKLF
TRBV7-2,ASSSGNYGYT
TRBV6-5,ASSYSAGEIDTGELF
TRBV4-3,ASSQEAHRTDTQY
TRBV18,ASSPSDRWDTQY
TRBV7-9,ASSSIFRDLGQETQY
TRBV19,ASSIRDAGPQY
TRBV15,ATSRVTHYEQY